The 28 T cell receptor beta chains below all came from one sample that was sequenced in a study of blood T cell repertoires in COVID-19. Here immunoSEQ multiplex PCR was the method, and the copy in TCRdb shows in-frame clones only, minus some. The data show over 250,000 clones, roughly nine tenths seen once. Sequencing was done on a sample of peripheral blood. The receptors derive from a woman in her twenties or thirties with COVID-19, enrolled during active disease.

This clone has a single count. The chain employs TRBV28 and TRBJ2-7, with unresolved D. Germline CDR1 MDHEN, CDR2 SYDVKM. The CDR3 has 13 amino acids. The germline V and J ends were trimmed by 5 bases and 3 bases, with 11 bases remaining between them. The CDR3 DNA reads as TGTGCCAGCAGTGAGGAATTTCTCTACGAGCAGTACTTC. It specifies CASSEEFLYEQYF.

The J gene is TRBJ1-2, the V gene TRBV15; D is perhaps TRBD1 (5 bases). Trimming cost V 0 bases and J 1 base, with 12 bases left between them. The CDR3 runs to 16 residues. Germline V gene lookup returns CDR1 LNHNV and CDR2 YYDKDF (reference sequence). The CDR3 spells CATSRDSGRYNYGYTF. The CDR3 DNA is TGTGCCACCAGCAGAGATTCAGGGCGCTATAACTATGGCTACACCTTC.

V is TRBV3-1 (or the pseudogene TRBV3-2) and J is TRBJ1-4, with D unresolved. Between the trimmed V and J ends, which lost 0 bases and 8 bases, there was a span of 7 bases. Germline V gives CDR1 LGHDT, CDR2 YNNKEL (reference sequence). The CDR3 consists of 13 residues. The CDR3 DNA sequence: TGTGCCAGCAGCCAAGACGCGCGGGAAAAACTGTTTTTT. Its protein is CASSQDAREKLFF.

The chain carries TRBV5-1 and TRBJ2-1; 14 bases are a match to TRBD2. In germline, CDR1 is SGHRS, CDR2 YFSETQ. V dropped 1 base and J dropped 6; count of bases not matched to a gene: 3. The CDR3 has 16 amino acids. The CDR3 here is CASSLTGTSGGNEQFF. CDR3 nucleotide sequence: TGCGCCAGCAGCTTGACCGGGACTAGCGGGGGCAATGAGCAGTTCTTC.

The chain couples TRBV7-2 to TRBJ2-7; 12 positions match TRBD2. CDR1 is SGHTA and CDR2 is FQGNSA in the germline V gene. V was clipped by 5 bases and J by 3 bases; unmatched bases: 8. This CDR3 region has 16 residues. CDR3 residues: CASSVLAGGGGYEQYF. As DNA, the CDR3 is TGTGCCAGCAGCGTACTAGCGGGAGGCGGGGGCTACGAGCAGTACTTC. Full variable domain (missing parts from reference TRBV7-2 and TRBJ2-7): GAGVSQSPSNKVTEKGKDVELRCDPISGHTALYWYRQSLGQGLEFLIYFQGNSAPDKSGLPSDRFSAERTGGSVSTLTIQRTQQEDSAVYLCASSVLAGGGGYEQYFGPGTRLTVT.

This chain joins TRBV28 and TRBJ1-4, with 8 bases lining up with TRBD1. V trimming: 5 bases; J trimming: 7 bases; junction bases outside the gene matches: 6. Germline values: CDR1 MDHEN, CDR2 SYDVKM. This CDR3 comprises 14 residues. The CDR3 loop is CASSKQGVGEKLFF. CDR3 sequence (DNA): TGTGCCAGCAGTAAACAGGGGGTTGGTGAAAAACTGTTTTTT.

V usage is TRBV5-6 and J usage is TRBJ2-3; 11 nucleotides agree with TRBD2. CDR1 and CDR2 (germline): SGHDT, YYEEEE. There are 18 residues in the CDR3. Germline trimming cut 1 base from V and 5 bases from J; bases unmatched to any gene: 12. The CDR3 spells CASSLLKASGRRGDTQYF. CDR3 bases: TGTGCCAGCAGCTTGTTAAAGGCTAGCGGGAGGAGAGGAGATACGCAGTATTTT.

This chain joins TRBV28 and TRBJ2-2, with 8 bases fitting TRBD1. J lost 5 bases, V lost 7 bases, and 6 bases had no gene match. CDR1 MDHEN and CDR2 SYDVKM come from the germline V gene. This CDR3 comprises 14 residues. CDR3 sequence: CASNGQGRTGELFF. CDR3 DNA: TGTGCCAGCAATGGACAGGGACGTACCGGGGAGCTGTTTTTT.

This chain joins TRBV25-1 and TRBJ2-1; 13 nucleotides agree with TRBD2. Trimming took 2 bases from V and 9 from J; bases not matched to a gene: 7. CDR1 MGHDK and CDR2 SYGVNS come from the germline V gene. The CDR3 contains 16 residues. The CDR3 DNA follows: TGTGCCAGCAGTGAAAGAAAAGGACTAGCGGGAGTTGAGCAGTTCTTC. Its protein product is CASSERKGLAGVEQFF. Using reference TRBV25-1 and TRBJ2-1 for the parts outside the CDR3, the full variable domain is EADIYQTPRYLVIGTGKKITLECSQTMGHDKMYWYQQDPGMELHLIHYSYGVNSTEKGDLSSESTVSRIRTEHFPLTLESARPSHTSQYLCASSERKGLAGVEQFFGPGTRLTVL.

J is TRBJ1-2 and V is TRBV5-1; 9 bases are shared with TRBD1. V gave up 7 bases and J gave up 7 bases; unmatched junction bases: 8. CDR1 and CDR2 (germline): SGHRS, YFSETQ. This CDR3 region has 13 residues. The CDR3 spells CASGRDREVGYTF. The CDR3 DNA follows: TGCGCCAGCGGCCGGGACAGGGAGGTTGGCTACACCTTC.

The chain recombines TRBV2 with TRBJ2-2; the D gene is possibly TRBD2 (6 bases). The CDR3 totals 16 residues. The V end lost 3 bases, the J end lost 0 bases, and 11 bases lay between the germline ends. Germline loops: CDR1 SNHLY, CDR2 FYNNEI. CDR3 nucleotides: TGTGCCAGCAGTGATATAGCGGAGGCGAACACCGGGGAGCTGTTTTTT. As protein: CASSDIAEANTGELFF.

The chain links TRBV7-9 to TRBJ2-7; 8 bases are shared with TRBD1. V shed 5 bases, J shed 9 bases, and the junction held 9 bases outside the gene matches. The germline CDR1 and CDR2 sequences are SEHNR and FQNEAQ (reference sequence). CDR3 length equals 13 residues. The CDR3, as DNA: TGTGCCAGCAGCCCAGGACAGGGTTGGGGGCAGTACTTC. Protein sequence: CASSPGQGWGQYF.

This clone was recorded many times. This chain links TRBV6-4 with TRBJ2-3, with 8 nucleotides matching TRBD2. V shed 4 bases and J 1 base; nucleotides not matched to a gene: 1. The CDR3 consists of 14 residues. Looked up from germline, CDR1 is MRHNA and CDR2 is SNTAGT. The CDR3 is CASSAGLGTDTQYF. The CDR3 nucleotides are TGTGCCAGCAGTGCGGGACTAGGCACAGATACGCAGTATTTT.

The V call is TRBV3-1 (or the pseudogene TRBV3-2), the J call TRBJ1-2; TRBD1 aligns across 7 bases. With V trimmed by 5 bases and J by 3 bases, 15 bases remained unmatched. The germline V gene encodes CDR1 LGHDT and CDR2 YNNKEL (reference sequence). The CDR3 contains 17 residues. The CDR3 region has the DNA TGTGCCAGCAGCGTAAACCCAGGGGGGTTGAGAGACTATGGCTACACCTTC. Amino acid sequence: CASSVNPGGLRDYGYTF.

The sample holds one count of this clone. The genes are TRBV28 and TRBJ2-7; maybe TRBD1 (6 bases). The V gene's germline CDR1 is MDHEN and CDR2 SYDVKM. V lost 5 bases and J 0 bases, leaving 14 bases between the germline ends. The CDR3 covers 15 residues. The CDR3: CASSPDRRTSYEQYF. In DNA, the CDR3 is TGTGCCAGCAGTCCTGACAGGCGCACCTCCTACGAGCAGTACTTC.

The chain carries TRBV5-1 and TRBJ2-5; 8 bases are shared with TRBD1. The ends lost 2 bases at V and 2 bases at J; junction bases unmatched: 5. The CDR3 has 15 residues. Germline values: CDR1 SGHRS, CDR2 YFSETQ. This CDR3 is CASSLGQGRQETQYF. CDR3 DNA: TGCGCCAGCAGCTTAGGACAGGGTAGGCAAGAGACCCAGTACTTC. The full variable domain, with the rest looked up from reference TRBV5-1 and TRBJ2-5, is KAGVTQTPRYLIKTRGQQVTLSCSPISGHRSVSWYQQTPGQGLQFLFEYFSETQRNKGNFPGRFSGRQFSNSRSEMNVSTLELGDSALYLCASSLGQGRQETQYFGPGTRLLVL.

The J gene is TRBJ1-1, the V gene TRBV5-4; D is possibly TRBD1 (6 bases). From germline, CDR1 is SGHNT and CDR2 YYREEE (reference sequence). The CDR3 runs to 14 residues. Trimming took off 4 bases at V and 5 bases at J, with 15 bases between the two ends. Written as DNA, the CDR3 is TGTGCCAGCAGCCGCGGCAGGGGCGGGACTGAAGCTTTCTTT. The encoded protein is CASSRGRGGTEAFF. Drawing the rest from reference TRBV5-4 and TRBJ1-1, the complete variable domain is ETGVTQSPTHLIKTRGQQVTLRCSSQSGHNTVSWYQQALGQGPQFIFQYYREEENGRGNFPPRFSGLQFPNYSSELNVNALELDDSALYLCASSRGRGGTEAFFGQGTRLTVV.

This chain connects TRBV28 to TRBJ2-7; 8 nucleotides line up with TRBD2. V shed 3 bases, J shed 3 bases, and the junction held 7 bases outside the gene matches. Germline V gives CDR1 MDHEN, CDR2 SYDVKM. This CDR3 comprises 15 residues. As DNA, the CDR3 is TGTGCCAGCAGTTTTCCGGCGGGAGGTATCTACGAGCAGTACTTC. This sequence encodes CASSFPAGGIYEQYF.

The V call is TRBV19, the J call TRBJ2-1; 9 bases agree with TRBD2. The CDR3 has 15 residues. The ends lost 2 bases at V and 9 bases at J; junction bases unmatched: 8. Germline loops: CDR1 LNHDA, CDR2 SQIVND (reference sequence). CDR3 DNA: TGTGCCAGTAGTATACCCGGCGGGAGGGCCGTTGAGCAGTTCTTC. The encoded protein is CASSIPGGRAVEQFF.

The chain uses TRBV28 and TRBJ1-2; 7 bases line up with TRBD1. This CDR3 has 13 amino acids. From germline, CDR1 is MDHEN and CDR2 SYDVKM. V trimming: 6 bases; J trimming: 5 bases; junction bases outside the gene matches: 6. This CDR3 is CASSPRGLYGYTF. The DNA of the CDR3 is TGTGCCAGCAGCCCCAGGGGGTTGTATGGCTACACCTTC.

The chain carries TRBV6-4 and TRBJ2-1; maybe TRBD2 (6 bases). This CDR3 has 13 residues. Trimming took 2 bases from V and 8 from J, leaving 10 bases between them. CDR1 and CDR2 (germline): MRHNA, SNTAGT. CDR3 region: CASSDVGGDEQFF. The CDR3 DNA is TGTGCCAGCAGTGACGTAGGCGGGGATGAGCAGTTCTTC.

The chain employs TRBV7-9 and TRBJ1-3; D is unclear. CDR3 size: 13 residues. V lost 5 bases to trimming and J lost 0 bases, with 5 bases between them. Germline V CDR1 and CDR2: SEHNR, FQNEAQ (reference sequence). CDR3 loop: CASSPSSGNTIYF. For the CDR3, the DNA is TGTGCCAGCAGCCCTTCCTCTGGAAACACCATATATTTT.

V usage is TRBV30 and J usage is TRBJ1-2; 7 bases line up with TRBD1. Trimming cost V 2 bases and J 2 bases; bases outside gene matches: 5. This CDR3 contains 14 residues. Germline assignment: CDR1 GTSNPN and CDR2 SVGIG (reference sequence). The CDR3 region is CAWSNNRGNYGYTF. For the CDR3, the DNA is TGTGCCTGGAGTAATAACAGGGGAAACTATGGCTACACCTTC.

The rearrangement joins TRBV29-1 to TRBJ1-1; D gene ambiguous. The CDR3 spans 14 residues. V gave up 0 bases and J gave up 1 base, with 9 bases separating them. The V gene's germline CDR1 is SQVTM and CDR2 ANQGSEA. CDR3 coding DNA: TGCAGCGTTGAAGATCTCGAGGGGAACACTGAAGCTTTCTTT. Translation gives CSVEDLEGNTEAFF.

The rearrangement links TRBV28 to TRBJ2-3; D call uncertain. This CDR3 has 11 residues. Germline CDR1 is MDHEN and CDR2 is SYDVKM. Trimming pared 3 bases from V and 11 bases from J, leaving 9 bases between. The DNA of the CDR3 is TGTGCCAGCAGTTTCGAGAGGAGGCAGTATTTT. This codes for CASSFERRQYF.

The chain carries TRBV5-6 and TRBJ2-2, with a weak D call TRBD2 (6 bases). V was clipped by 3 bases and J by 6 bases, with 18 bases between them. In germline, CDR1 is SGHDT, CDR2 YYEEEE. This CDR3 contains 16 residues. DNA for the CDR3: TGTGCCAGCAGCTGGAGGGGTAGAGGAGTGCCCGGGGAGCTGTTTTTT. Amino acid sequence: CASSWRGRGVPGELFF.

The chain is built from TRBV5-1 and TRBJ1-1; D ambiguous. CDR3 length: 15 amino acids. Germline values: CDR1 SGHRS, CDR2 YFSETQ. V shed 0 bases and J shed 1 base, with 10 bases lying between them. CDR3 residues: CASSLDGVRNTEAFF. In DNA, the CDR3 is TGCGCCAGCAGCTTGGACGGGGTGAGGAACACTGAAGCTTTCTTT.

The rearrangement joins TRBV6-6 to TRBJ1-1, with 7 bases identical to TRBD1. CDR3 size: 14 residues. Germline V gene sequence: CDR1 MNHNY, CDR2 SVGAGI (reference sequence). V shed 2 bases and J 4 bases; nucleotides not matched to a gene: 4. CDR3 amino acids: CASSYEGQRTEAFF. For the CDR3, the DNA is TGTGCCAGCAGTTACGAGGGACAGCGCACTGAAGCTTTCTTT.